This TCR beta chain was observed in a study of liver allograft versus peripheral blood T cells (dated by TCRdb to the early 2020s). About the full investigation: T cell receptor repertoires present within transplanted livers were compared with repertoires in the peripheral blood of liver transplant recipients. Points the paper makes about the study in general: T cell receptor repertoires inside liver allografts were reported to be different from the repertoires detected in peripheral blood.

Instrument on record: Illumina MiSeq. The public sequencing data were trimmed at Q25 with fastp and processed into clonotypes with MiXCR by TCRdb, which kept only in-frame beta chains. Merged by CDR3 protein, the rows form single entries marked with the most common genes and DNA. Present in this sample are 5,000 to 6,500 distinct CDR3 sequences, about a sixth of which were seen just once. In total, the top ten clones hold about 47% of the sample. Spanning cysteine to phenylalanine, the CDR3 consists of 14 amino acids. Left in the record is the CDR3 DNA by itself, 42 bases read in frame from the first base. V is trimmed back by 5 bases and J by 3 bases, and the junction contains 5 bases that no gene match accounts for. The germline V gene provides CDR1 MNHEY and CDR2 SVGEGT. This clonotype was seen many times. The antigen it recognizes is unknown. No much larger clone is present one base from it, and per-base qualities are unavailable.

The chain is assembled from TRBV6-2 or TRBV6-3 and TRBJ1-1; 8 bases in between match TRBD1. The source of this sequence is a human patient who had a liver transplant. Following transplantation, part of the T cell population may be supplied by the graft donor rather than the patient. The CDR3 sequence is CASSDGQGYTEAFF. The nucleotide sequence is given as TGTGCCAGCAGTGATGGACAGGGATACACTGAAGCTTTCTTT.